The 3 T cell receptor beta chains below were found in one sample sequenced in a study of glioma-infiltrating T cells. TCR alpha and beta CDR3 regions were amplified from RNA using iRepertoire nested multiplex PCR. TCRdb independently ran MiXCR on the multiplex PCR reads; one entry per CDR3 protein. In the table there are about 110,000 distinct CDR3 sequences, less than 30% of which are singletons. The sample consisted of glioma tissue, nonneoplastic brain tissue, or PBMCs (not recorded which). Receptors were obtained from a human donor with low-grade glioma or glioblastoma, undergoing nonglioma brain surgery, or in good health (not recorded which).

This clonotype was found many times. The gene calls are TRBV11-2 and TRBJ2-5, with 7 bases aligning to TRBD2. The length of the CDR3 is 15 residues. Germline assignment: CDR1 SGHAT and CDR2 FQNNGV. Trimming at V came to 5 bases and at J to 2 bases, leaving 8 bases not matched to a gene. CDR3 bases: TGTGCCAGCAGCCCGGGGCGGGGGAATCAAGAGACCCAGTACTTC. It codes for CASSPGRGNQETQYF.

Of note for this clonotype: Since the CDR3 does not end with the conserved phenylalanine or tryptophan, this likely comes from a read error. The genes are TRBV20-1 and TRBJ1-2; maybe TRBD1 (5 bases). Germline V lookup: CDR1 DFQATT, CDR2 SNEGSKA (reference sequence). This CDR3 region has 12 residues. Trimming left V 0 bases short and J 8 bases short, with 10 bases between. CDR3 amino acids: CSARDRETGYTL. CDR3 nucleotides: TGCAGTGCTAGAGACAGGGAGACGGGCTACACCCTC.

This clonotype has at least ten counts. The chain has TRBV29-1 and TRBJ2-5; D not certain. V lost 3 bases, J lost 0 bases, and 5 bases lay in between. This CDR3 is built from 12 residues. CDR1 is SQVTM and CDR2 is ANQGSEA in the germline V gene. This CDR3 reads CSVEAYQETQYF. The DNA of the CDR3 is TGCAGCGTTGAGGCGTACCAAGAGACCCAGTACTTC.